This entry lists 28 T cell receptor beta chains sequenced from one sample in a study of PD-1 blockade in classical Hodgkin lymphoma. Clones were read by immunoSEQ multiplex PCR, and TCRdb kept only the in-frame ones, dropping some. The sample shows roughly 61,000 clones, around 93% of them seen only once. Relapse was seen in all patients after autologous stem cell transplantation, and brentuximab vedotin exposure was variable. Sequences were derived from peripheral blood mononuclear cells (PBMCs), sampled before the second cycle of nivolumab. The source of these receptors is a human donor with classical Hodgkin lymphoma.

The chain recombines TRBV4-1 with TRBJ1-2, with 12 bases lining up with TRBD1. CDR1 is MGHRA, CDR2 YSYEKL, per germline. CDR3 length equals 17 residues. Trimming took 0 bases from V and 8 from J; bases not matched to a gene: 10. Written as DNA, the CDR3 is TGCGCCAGCAGCCAAGATTTGGGGACAGGGGGCGCGGGGGGCTACACCTTC. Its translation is CASSQDLGTGGAGGYTF.

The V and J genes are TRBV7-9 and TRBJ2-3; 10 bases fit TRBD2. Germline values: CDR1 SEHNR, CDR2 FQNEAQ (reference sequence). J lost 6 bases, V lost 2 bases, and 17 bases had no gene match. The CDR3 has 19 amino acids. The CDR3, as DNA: TGTGCCAGCAGCTTAAAACCGCTAGCGGGGGCCCTAAGGTTGGATACGCAGTATTTT. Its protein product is CASSLKPLAGALRLDTQYF.

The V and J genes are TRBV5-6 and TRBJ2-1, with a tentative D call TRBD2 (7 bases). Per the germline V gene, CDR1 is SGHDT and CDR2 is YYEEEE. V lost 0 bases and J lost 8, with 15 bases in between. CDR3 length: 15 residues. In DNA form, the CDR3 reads TGTGCCAGCAGCTTGGAGGGGGAGGGCCGGGATGAGCAGTTCTTC. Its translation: CASSLEGEGRDEQFF.

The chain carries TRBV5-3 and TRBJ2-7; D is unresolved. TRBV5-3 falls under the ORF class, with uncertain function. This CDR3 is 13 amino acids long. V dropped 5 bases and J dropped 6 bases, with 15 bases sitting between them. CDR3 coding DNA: TGTGCCAGAAGAATTGGCCCTAGTGTCGAGCAGTACTTC. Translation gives CARRIGPSVEQYF.

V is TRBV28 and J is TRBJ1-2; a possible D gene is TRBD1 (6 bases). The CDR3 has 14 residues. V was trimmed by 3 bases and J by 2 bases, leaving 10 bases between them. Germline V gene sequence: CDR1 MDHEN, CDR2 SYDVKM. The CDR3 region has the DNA TGTGCCAGCAGTTTTACAGGGACCAACTATGGCTACACCTTC. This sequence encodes CASSFTGTNYGYTF.

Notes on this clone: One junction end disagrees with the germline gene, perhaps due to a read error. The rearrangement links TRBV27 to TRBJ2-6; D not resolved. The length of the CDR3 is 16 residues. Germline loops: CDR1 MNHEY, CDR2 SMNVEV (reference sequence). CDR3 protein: CASSNLGPSGANVLTF. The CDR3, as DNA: TGTGCCAGCAGCAACTTAGGACCGTCTGGTGCCAACGTCCTGACTTTC.

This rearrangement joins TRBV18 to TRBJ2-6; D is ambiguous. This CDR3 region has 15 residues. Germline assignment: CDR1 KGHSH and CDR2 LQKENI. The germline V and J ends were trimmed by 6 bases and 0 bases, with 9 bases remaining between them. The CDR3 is CASSGQASGANVLTF. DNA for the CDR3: TGTGCCAGCTCTGGGCAGGCCTCTGGGGCCAACGTCCTGACTTTC.

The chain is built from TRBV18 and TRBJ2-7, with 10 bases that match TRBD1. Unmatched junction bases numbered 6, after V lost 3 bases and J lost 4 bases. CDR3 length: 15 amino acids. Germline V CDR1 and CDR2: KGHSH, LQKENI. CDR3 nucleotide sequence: TGTGCCAGCTCACCCGGGACAGGGGATTGGTACGAGCAGTACTTC. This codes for CASSPGTGDWYEQYF.

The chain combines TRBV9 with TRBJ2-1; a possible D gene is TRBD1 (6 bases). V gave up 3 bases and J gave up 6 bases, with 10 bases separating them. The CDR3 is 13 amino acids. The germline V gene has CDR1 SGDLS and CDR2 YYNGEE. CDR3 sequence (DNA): TGTGCCAGCAGCGCAGGGACACTCAATGAGCAGTTCTTC. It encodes CASSAGTLNEQFF.

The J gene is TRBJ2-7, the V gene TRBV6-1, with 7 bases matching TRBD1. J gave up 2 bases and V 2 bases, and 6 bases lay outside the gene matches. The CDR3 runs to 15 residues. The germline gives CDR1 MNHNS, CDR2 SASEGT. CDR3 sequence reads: CASSEPGQVAYEQYF. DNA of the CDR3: TGTGCCAGCAGTGAACCCGGACAGGTCGCCTACGAGCAGTACTTC.

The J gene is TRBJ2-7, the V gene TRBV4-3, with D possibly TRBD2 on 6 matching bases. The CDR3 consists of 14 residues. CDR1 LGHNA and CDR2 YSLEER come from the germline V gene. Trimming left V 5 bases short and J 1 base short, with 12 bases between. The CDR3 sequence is CASSSGLASYEQYF. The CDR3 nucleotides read TGCGCCAGCAGCTCGGGGCTAGCGTCCTACGAGCAGTACTTC.

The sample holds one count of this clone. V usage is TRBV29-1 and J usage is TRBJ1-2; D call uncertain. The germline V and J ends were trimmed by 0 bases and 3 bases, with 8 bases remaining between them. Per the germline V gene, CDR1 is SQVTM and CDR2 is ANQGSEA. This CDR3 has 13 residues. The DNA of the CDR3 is TGCAGCGTTGAAGACCCCGGGTACTATGGCTACACCTTC. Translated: CSVEDPGYYGYTF.

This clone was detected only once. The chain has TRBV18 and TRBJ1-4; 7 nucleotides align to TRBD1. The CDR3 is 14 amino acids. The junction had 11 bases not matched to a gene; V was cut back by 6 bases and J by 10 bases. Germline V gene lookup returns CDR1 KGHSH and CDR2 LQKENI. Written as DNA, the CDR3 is TGTGCCAGCTCGACAACCTCAGGGGGGGGAAAACTGTTTTTT. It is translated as CASSTTSGGGKLFF.

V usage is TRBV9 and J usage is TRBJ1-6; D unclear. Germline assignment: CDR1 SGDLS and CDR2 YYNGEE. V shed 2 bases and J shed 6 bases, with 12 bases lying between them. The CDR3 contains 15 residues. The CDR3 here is CASSVRGLSNSPLHF. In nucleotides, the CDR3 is TGTGCCAGCAGCGTCAGAGGCCTATCTAATTCACCCCTCCACTTT. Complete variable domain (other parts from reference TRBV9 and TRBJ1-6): DSGVTQTPKHLITATGQRVTLRCSPRSGDLSVYWYQQSLDQGLQFLIQYYNGEERAKGNILERFSAQQFPDLHSELNLSSLELGDSALYFCASSVRGLSNSPLHFGNGTRLTVT.

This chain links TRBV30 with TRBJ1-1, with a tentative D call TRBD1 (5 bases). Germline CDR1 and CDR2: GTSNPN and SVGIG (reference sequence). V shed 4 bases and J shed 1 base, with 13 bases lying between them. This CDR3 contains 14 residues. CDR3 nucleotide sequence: TGTGCCTGGAAGGCGGGGCGGAGGAACACTGAAGCTTTCTTT. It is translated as CAWKAGRRNTEAFF.

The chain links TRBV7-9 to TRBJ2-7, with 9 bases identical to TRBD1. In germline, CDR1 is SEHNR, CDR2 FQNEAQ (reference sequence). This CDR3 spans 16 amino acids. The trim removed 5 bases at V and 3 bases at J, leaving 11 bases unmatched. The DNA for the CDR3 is TGTGCCAGCAGCCCAGGGACAGGGTTTAGAAGCTACGAGCAGTACTTC. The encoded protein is CASSPGTGFRSYEQYF.

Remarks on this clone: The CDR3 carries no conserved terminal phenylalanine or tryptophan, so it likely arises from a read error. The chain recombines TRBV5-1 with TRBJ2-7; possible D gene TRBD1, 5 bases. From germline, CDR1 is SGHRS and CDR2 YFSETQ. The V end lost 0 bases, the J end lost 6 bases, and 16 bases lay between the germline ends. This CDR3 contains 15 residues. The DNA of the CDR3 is TGCGCCAGCAGCTTGGACCCCAGGGTAATCGTCGAGCAGTACCTC. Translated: CASSLDPRVIVEQYL.

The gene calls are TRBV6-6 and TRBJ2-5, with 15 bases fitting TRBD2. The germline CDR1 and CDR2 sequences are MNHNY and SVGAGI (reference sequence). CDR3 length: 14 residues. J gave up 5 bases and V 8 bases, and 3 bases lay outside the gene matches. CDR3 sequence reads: CASRGTSGGETQYF. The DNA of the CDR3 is TGTGCCAGCCGTGGGACTAGCGGGGGGGAGACCCAGTACTTC.

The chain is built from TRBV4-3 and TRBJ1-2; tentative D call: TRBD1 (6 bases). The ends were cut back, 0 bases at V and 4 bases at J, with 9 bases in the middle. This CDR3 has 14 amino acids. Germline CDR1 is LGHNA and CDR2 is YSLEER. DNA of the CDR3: TGCGCCAGCAGCCAAGACAGGGGAATCTATGGCTACACCTTC. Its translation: CASSQDRGIYGYTF.

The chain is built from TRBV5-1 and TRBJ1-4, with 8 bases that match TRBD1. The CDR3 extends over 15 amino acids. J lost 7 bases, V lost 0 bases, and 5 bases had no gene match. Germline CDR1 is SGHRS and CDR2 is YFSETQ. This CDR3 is CASSLAGTGFEKLFF. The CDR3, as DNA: TGCGCCAGCAGCTTGGCCGGGACAGGTTTTGAAAAACTGTTTTTT. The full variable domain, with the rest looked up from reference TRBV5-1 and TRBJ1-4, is KAGVTQTPRYLIKTRGQQVTLSCSPISGHRSVSWYQQTPGQGLQFLFEYFSETQRNKGNFPGRFSGRQFSNSRSEMNVSTLELGDSALYLCASSLAGTGFEKLFFGSGTQLSVL.

CDR3 DNA sequence: TGTGCCAGCAGTTTATGGCCTAGCGGCTCCTACAATGAGCAGTTCTTC. It translates to CASSLWPSGSYNEQFF. The V gene is TRBV28, the J gene TRBJ2-1, with 7 bases identical to TRBD2. Trimming took 0 bases from V and 0 from J; bases not matched to a gene: 2. The CDR3 has 16 amino acids. Germline CDR1 reads MDHEN; CDR2 reads SYDVKM.

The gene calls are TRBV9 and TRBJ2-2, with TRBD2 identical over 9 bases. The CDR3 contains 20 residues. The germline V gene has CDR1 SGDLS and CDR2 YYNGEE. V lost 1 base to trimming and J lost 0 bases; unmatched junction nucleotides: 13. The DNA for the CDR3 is TGTGCCAGCAGCGTACAATCCGGGACTAGCACAACCACGAACACCGGGGAGCTGTTTTTT. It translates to CASSVQSGTSTTTNTGELFF.

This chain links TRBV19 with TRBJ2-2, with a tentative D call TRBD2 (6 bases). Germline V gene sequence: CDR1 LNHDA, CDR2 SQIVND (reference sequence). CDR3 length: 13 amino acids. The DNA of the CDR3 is TGTGCGTCGCTAGCGATAAGCACCGGGGAGCTGTTTTTT. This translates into CASLAISTGELFF. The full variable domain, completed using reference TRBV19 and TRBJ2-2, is DGGITQSPKYLFRKEGQNVTLSCEQNLNHDAMYWYRQDPGQGLRLIYYSQIVNDFQKGDIAEGYSVSREKKESFPLTVTSAQKNPTAFYLCASLAISTGELFFGEGSRLTVL.

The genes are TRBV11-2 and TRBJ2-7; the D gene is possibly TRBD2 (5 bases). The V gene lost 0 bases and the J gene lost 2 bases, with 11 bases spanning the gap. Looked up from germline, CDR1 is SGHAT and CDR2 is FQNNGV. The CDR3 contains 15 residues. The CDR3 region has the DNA TGTGCCAGCAGCTTAGATTTCCGGAGGACCTACGAGCAGTACTTC. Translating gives CASSLDFRRTYEQYF.

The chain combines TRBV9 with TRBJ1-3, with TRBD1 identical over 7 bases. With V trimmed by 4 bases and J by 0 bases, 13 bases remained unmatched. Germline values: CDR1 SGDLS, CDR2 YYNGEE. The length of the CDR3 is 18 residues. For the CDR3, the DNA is TGTGCCAGCAGCCTCCCTCGGACAGGTCTAACCTCTGGAAACACCATATATTTT. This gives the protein CASSLPRTGLTSGNTIYF.

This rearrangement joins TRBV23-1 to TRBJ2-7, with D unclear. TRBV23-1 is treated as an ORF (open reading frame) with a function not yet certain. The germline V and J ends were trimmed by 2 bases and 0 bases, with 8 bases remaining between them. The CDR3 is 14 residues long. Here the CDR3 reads CASSQRVSSYEQYF. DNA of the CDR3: TGCGCCAGCAGTCAACGGGTCAGCTCCTACGAGCAGTACTTC.

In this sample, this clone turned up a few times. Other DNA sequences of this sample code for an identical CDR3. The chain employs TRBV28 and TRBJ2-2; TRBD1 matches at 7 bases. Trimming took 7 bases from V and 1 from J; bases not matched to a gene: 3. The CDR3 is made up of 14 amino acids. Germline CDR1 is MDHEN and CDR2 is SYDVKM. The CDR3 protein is CASTWTGNTGELFF. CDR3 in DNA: TGTGCCAGCACTTGGACAGGGAACACCGGGGAGCTGTTTTTT.

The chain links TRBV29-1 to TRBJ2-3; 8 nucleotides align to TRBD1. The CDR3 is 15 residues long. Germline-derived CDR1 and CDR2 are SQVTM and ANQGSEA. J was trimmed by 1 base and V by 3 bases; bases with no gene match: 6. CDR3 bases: TGCAGCGTTGAGGGCGACAGGGGAGGCACAGATACGCAGTATTTT. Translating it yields CSVEGDRGGTDTQYF.